Listed here are 14 T cell receptor beta chains from one sample, sequenced in a study of OX40 agonist ivuxolimab in advanced cancers. Assay: immunoSEQ multiplex PCR; the TCRdb copy retains only in-frame clones and omits some. The sample yields some 96,000 clones, around 85% seen once. Sequenced here: CD4+ or CD8+ T cells sorted from blood, sampled in a trial of the OX40 agonist ivuxolimab. The receptors were gathered from an adult with an advanced solid tumor such as melanoma, head and neck, liver or kidney cancer.

The chain recombines TRBV4-1 with TRBJ1-4; the D is unclear. Trimming stripped 4 bases from V and 2 bases from J, with 11 bases between. This CDR3 spans 15 amino acids. The germline CDR1 and CDR2 sequences are MGHRA and YSYEKL. The CDR3 loop is CASSLTGNTNEKLFF. DNA for the CDR3: TGCGCCAGCAGCCTTACCGGGAACACTAATGAAAAACTGTTTTTT.

The chain recombines TRBV6-1 with TRBJ1-5; 8 nucleotides align to TRBD1. Germline V gene data show CDR1 as MNHNS and CDR2 as SASEGT. The CDR3 runs 14 residues. V was pared by 6 bases and J by 7 bases, with 8 bases of the junction left unmatched. This CDR3 is CASRSQGVRQPQHF. Written as DNA, the CDR3 is TGTGCCAGCAGGTCACAGGGGGTACGCCAGCCCCAGCATTTT.

The chain has TRBV9 and TRBJ2-3, with TRBD2 matching 15 bases. Germline values: CDR1 SGDLS, CDR2 YYNGEE. V shed 4 bases and J 6 bases; nucleotides not matched to a gene: 3. CDR3 length: 15 residues. Here the CDR3 DNA reads TGTGCCAGCAGCCAAGGGACTAGCGGGAGGGATACGCAGTATTTT. Its translation is CASSQGTSGRDTQYF.

The chain combines TRBV2 with TRBJ1-4; a possible D gene is TRBD1 (5 bases). The V end lost 6 bases, the J end lost 8 bases, and 13 bases lay between the germline ends. Germline CDR1 reads SNHLY; CDR2 reads FYNNEI. CDR3 length: 13 amino acids. The DNA of the CDR3 is TGTGCCAGCAGGTCGGGAGGGGAAGAAAAACTGTTTTTT. Translated, it gives CASRSGGEEKLFF.

This clone was seen a single time. The rearrangement uses TRBV4-3 and TRBJ2-7, with D hard to call. Trimming cost V 0 bases and J 3 bases, with 18 bases left between them. The germline V gene encodes CDR1 LGHNA and CDR2 YSLEER. The CDR3 length is 17 residues. The chain's CDR3 is CASSQDLRWRSNYEQYF. CDR3 in DNA: TGCGCCAGCAGCCAAGATCTCAGGTGGCGATCCAACTACGAGCAGTACTTC.

This clone was detected once. The rearrangement uses TRBV7-8 and TRBJ2-1; no firm D call. V was cut by 9 bases and J by 7 bases, with 10 bases left in between. The germline V gene has CDR1 SGHVS and CDR2 FQNEAQ. The CDR3 covers 11 residues. Here the CDR3 DNA reads TGTGCCAGTAGGGTCGGGAATGAGCAGTTCTTC. Its translation: CASRVGNEQFF.

The chain has TRBV7-8 and TRBJ2-7, with a possible D match to TRBD1 (6 bases). The CDR3 is 17 residues long. The V end lost 4 bases, the J end lost 4 bases, and 23 bases lay between the germline ends. Germline V gives CDR1 SGHVS, CDR2 FQNEAQ. CDR3 in DNA: TGTGCCAGCAGCTCCCAGGGTTCCTTTCCACAGGGTTACGAGCAGTACTTC. This encodes CASSSQGSFPQGYEQYF. Looking up the rest from reference TRBV7-8 and TRBJ2-7 gives the full variable domain: GAGVSQSPRYKVAKRGQDVALRCDPISGHVSLFWYQQALGQGPEFLTYFQNEAQLDKSGLPSDRFFAERPEGSVSTLKIQRTQQEDSAVYLCASSSQGSFPQGYEQYFGPGTRLTVT.

The gene calls are TRBV2 and TRBJ1-4; TRBD1 is a possible D gene (5 bases). The germline V gene has CDR1 SNHLY and CDR2 FYNNEI. The CDR3 is 15 residues long. The ends were cut back, 4 bases at V and 5 bases at J, with 14 bases in the middle. The CDR3 bases are TGTGCCAGCAGTGCGGCCGGGACCAGGAATGAAAAACTGTTTTTT. This encodes CASSAAGTRNEKLFF.

The genes are TRBV7-2 and TRBJ2-5; 13 bases agree with TRBD2. V dropped 5 bases and J dropped 5; count of bases not matched to a gene: 8. Germline assignment: CDR1 SGHTA and CDR2 FQGNSA. The CDR3 has 16 amino acids. The CDR3 sequence is CASSAGLAGVGETQYF. The DNA of the CDR3 is TGTGCCAGCAGCGCCGGACTAGCGGGAGTTGGGGAGACCCAGTACTTC.

V and J are TRBV27 and TRBJ1-3; the D gene is possibly TRBD1 (5 bases). This CDR3 is 14 amino acids long. The V gene's germline CDR1 is MNHEY and CDR2 SMNVEV (reference sequence). Trimming took 3 bases from V and 2 from J, leaving 8 bases between them. The CDR3 DNA is TGTGCCAGCAGTTTCGGGGCTCCTGGAAACACCATATATTTT. It yields the protein CASSFGAPGNTIYF.

There are a few counts of this clone. This CDR3 reads CASSYWNRPTDTQYF. CDR3 bases: TGTGCCAGCAGTTACTGGAATCGGCCAACGGATACGCAGTATTTT. This chain joins TRBV6-5 and TRBJ2-3; D is undetermined. The CDR3 totals 15 residues. Per germline, CDR1 MNHEY and CDR2 SVGAGI. V was cut by 1 base and J by 6 bases, with 14 bases left in between.

This chain uses TRBV20-1 with TRBJ2-2; D may be TRBD1 (5 bases). CDR1 and CDR2 (germline): DFQATT, SNEGSKA (reference sequence). The CDR3 is made up of 11 amino acids. CDR3 nucleotide sequence: TGCAGCGCGGAAGGGGCCGGGGAGCTGTTTTTT. Translation: CSAEGAGELFF.

In regard to this clone: Other DNA sequences in the sample encode the same CDR3. The J gene is TRBJ1-1, the V gene TRBV19, with D uncertain. Trimming removed 3 bases at V and 1 base at J, with 9 bases between. Germline V gene lookup returns CDR1 LNHDA and CDR2 SQIVND (reference sequence). The CDR3 runs 14 residues. The DNA for the CDR3 is TGTGCCAGTAGTATTGGACCGGCGAACACTGAAGCTTTCTTT. Protein sequence: CASSIGPANTEAFF.

The genes are TRBV6-1 and TRBJ2-7; TRBD1 agrees at 9 bases. Germline loops: CDR1 MNHNS, CDR2 SASEGT. V was pared by 6 bases and J by 2 bases, with 8 bases of the junction left unmatched. This CDR3 has 15 residues. CDR3 loop: CASRSGQGWPYEQYF. The CDR3 DNA reads TGTGCCAGCAGGTCTGGACAGGGGTGGCCCTACGAGCAGTACTTC.